This TCR beta chain came from a study of blood T cell repertoires in COVID-19. This CDR3 is 14 amino acids long. V trimming: 4 bases; J trimming: 6 bases; junction bases outside the gene matches: 7. Germline CDR1 and CDR2: SQVTM and ANQGSEA. The table came from immunoSEQ multiplex PCR; TCRdb's copy has only in-frame clones and leaves some out. The sample lists 100,000 to 150,000 clones; about 88% were seen once. This chain uses TRBV29-1 with TRBJ2-1; TRBD2 agrees at 9 bases. Sequencing input: peripheral blood. The receptor was derived from a woman older than 75 with acute or convalescent COVID-19. CDR3 sequence reads: CSVVPWTSVNEQFF. The DNA of the CDR3 is TGCAGCGTTGTCCCGTGGACTAGCGTCAATGAGCAGTTCTTC.